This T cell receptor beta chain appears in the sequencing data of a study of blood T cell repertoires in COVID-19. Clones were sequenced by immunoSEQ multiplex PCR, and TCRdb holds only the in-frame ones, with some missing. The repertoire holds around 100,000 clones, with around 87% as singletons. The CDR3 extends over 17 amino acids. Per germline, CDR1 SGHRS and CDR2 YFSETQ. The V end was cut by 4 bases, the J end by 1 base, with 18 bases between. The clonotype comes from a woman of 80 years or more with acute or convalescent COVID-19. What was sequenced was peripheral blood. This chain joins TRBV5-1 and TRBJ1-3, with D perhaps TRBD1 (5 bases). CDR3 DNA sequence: TGCGCCAGCAGCCCTAACGGGGGATTAGAGTCTGGAAACACCATATATTTT. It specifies CASSPNGGLESGNTIYF.